Described below is a single T cell receptor beta chain sequence and its context. Its cognate antigen is unknown. J gave up 2 bases and V 5 bases, and 9 bases lay outside the gene matches. CDR3 size: 15 residues. Germline loops: CDR1 MDHEN, CDR2 SYDVKM. The data are from a study of coeliac disease. Only in-frame clones appear in the TCRdb table, and some are missing; sequencing was by immunoSEQ multiplex PCR. Of around 9,000 clones in the sample, 67% are singletons; the top ten hold 20%. Study-level points and caveats: In active celiac disease, intraepithelial and lamina propria TRB and TRG repertoires were less clonal than controls. Most TRB amino acid sequences occurred in only one sample.

The source is an older woman with celiac disease. Sequenced sample: lamina propria lymphocytes from the gut. The J gene is TRBJ2-7, the V gene TRBV28; TRBD1 agrees at 7 bases. CDR3 protein: CASSLKQGHPYEQYF. DNA of the CDR3: TGTGCCAGCAGTCTTAAACAGGGGCACCCCTACGAGCAGTACTTC.